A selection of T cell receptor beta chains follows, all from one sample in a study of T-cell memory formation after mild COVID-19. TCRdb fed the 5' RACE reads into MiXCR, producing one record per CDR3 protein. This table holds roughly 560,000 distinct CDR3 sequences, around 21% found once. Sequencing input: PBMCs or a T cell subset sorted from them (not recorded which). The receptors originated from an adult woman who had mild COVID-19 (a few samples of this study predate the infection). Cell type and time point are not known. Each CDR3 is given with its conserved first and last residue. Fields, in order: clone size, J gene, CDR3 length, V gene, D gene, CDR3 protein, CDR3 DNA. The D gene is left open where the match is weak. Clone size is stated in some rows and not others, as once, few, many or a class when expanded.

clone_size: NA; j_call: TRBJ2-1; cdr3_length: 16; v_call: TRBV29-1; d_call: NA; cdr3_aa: CSVPPPLGRAINEQFF; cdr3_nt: TGCAGCGTTCCACCACCCCTCGGAAGGGCCATCAATGAGCAGTTCTTC
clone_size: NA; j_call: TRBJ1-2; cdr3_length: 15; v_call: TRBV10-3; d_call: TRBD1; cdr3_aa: CAISESFTGQYGYTF; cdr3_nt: TGTGCCATCAGTGAGTCCTTTACGGGACAGTATGGCTACACCTTC
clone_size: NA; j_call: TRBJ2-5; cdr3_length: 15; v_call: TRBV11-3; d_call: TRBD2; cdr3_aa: CASSPGTSWGETQYF; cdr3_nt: TGTGCCAGCAGCCCCGGGACTAGTTGGGGAGAGACCCAGTACTTC
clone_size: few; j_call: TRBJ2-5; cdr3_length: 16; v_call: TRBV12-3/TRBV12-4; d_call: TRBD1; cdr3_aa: CASSPTGQGWKETQYF; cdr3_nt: TGTGCCAGCAGCCCTACGGGACAGGGGTGGAAAGAGACCCAGTACTTC
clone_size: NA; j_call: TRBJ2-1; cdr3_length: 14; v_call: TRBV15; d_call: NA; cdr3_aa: CATSRGPAGNEQFF; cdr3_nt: TGTGCCACCAGCAGAGGGCCGGCGGGGAATGAGCAGTTCTTC
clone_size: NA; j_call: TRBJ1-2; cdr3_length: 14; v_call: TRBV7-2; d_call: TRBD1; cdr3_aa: CASSPDPGGYGYTF; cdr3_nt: TGTGCCAGCAGCCCCGACCCAGGGGGCTATGGCTACACCTTC
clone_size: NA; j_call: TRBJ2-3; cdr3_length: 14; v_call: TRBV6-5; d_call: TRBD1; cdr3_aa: CASRGQGVTDTQYF; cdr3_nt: TGTGCCAGCAGGGGGCAGGGGGTAACAGATACGCAGTATTTT
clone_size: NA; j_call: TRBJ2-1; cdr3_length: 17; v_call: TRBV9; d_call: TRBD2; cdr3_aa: CASSAVAGGSSYNEQFF; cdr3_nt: TGTGCCAGCAGCGCTGTAGCGGGAGGTAGCTCCTACAATGAGCAGTTCTTC
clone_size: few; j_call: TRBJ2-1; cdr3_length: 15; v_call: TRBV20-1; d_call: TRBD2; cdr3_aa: CSARDKLAEYNEQFF; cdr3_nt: TGCAGTGCTAGAGATAAGCTAGCGGAATACAATGAGCAGTTCTTC
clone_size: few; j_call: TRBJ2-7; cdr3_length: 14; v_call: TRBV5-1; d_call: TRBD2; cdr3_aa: CASASLAGDYEQYF; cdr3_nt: TGCGCCAGCGCCTCACTAGCGGGGGACTACGAGCAGTACTTC
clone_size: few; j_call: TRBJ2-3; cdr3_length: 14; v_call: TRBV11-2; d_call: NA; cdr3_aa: CASSLEIRGDTQYF; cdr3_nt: TGTGCCAGCAGCTTAGAGATCCGGGGGGATACGCAGTATTTT
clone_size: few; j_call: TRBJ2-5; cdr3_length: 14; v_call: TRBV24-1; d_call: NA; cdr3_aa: CATSEGGFRETQYF; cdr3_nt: TGTGCCACCAGTGAAGGGGGTTTTCGAGAGACCCAGTACTTC
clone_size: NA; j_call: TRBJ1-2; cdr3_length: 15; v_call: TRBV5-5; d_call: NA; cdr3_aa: CASSLEPGFNYGYTF; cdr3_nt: TGTGCCAGCAGCTTGGAACCAGGGTTCAACTATGGCTACACCTTC
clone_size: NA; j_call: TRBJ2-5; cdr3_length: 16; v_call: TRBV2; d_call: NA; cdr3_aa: CASSNPGGPQGETQYF; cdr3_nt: TGTGCCAGCAGCAATCCTGGGGGGCCCCAAGGAGAGACCCAGTACTTC
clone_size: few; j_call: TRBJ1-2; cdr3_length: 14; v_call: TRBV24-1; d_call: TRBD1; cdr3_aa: CATSEAQGAGGYTF; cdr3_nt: TGTGCCACCAGTGAAGCACAGGGGGCTGGTGGCTACACCTTC
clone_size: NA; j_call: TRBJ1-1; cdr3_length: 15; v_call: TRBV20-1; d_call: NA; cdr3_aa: CSAHRTVFMNTEAFF; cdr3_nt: TGCAGTGCTCACCGAACAGTGTTTATGAACACTGAAGCTTTCTTT
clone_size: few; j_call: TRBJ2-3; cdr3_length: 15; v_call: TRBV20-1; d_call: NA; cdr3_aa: CSAREAGGFTDTQYF; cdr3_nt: TGCAGTGCTAGAGAGGCAGGAGGTTTCACTGATACGCAGTATTTT
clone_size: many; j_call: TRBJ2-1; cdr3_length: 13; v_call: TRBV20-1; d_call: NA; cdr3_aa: CSARDSPINEQFF; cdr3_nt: TGCAGTGCCCGGGACTCTCCCATAAATGAGCAGTTCTTC
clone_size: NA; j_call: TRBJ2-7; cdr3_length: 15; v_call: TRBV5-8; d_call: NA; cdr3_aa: CASSLVGGTHYEQYF; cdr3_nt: TGTGCCAGCAGCTTGGTAGGAGGGACTCACTACGAGCAGTACTTC
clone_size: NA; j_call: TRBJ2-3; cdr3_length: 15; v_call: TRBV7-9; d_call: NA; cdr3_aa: CASSLASGVGDTQYF; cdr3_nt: TGTGCCAGCAGCTTAGCTTCGGGAGTAGGGGATACGCAGTATTTT
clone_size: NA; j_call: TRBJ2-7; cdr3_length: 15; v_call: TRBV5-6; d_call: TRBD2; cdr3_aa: CASSPGLRSSYEQYF; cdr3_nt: TGTGCCAGCAGCCCGGGACTAAGGAGCTCCTACGAGCAGTACTTC
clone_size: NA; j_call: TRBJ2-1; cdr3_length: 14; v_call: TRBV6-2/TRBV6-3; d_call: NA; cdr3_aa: CASSRGFTYNEQFF; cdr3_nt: TGTGCCAGCAGTCGGGGTTTTACCTACAATGAGCAGTTCTTC
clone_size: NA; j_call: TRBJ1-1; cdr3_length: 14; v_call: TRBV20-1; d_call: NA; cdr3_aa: CSASKEGRNTEAFF; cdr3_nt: TGCAGTGCTAGTAAGGAGGGTCGGAACACTGAAGCTTTCTTT
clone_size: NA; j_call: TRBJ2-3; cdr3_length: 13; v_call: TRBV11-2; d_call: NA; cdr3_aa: CASSLIWEDTQYF; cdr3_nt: TGTGCCAGCAGCCTAATTTGGGAAGATACGCAGTATTTT
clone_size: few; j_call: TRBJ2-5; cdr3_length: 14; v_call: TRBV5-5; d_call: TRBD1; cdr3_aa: CASRQTGGGETQYF; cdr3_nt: TGTGCCAGCAGACAGACAGGGGGTGGGGAGACCCAGTACTTC
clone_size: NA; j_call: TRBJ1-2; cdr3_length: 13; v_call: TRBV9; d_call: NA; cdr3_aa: CASSSKARRGYTF; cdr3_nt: TGTGCCAGCAGCTCCAAGGCCCGACGTGGCTACACCTTC
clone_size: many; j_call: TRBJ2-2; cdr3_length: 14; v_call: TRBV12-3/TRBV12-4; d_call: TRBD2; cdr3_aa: CASSLAGNTGELFF; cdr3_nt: TGTGCCAGCAGCTTAGCGGGAAACACCGGGGAGCTGTTTTTT
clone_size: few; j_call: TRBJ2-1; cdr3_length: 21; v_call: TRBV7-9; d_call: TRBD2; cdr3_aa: CASSSIIGTSGTRSSYNEQFF; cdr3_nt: TGTGCCAGCAGCTCGATAATCGGGACTAGCGGGACAAGGAGCTCCTACAATGAGCAGTTCTTC
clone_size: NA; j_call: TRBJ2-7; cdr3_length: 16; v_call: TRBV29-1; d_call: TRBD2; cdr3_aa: CSVEDLVAGEGNEQYF; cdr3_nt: TGCAGCGTTGAAGATTTAGTCGCGGGAGAAGGGAACGAGCAGTACTTC
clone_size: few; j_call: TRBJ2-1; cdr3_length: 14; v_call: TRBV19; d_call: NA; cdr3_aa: CASSWGYVHNEQFF; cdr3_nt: TGTGCCAGTAGTTGGGGGTACGTCCACAATGAGCAGTTCTTC
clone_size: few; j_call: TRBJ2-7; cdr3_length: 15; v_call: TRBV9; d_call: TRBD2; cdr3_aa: CASSASPFRGDEQYF; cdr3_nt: TGTGCCAGCAGCGCGTCCCCCTTTCGGGGGGACGAGCAGTACTTC
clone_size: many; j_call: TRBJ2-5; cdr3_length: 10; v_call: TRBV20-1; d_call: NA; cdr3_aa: CSARMETQYF; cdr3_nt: TGCAGTGCTAGGATGGAGACCCAGTACTTC
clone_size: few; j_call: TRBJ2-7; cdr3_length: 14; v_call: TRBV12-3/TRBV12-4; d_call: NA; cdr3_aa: CASSLGRVPPEQYF; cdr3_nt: TGTGCCAGCAGTTTGGGAAGGGTCCCTCCCGAGCAGTACTTC
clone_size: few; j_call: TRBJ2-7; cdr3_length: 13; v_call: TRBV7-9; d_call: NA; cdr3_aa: CAILPGGGHEQYF; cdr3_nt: TGTGCCATCCTGCCGGGAGGGGGCCACGAGCAGTACTTC
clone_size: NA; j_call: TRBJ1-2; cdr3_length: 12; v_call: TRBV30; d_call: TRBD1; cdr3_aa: CAWSVGQHALTF; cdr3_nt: TGTGCCTGGAGTGTGGGACAGCACGCCCTCACCTTC
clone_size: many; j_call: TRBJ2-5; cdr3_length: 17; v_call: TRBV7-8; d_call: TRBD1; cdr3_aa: CASSLAGNRGAGETQYF; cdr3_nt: TGTGCCAGCAGCTTAGCAGGGAACAGGGGCGCGGGAGAGACCCAGTACTTC
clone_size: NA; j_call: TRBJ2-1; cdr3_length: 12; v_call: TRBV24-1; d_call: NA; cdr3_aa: CATSDSLDEQFF; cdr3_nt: TGTGCCACCAGTGATAGCCTGGATGAGCAGTTCTTC
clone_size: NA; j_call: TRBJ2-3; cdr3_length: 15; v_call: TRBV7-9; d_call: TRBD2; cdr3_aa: CASSSWTSGSYTQYF; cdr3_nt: TGTGCCAGCAGCTCCTGGACTAGCGGCTCTTATACGCAGTATTTT
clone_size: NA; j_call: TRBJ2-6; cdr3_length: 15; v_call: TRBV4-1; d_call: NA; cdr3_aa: CASSQVGSGANVLTF; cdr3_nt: TGCGCCAGCAGCCAAGTTGGGAGTGGGGCCAACGTCCTGACTTTC
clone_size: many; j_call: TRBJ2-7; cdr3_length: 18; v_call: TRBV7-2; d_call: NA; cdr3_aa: CASSLAGLTLGNSYEQYF; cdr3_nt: TGTGCCAGCAGCTTAGCGGGCCTCACCCTAGGGAACTCCTACGAGCAGTACTTC
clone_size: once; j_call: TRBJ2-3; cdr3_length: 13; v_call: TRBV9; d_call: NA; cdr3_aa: CASSPSSGGAQYF; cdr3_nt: TGTGCCAGCAGCCCCTCATCCGGGGGAGCGCAGTATTTT
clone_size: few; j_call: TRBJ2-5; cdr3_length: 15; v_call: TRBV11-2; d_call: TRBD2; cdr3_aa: CASSNIAGVTETQYF; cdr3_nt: TGTGCCAGCAGCAACATAGCGGGAGTAACGGAGACCCAGTACTTC
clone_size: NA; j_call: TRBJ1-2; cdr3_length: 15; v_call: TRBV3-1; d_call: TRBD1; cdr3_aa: CASSQGQGVRYGYTF; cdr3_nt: TGTGCCAGCAGCCAGGGACAGGGGGTTCGCTATGGCTACACCTTC
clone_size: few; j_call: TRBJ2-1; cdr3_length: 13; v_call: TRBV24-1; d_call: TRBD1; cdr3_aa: CACGQGVYNEQFF; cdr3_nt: TGTGCCTGCGGACAGGGAGTGTACAATGAGCAGTTCTTC
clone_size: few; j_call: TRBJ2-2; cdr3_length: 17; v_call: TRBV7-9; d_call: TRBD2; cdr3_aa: CASSFPSGSWDTGELFF; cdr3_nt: TGTGCCAGCAGCTTCCCTAGCGGGAGTTGGGACACCGGGGAGCTGTTTTTT
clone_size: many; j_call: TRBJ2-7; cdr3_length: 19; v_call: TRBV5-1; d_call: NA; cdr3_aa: CASSLVYGSRTTDSYEQYF; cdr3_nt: TGCGCCAGCAGCTTGGTTTATGGGAGCCGAACTACCGACTCCTACGAGCAGTACTTC
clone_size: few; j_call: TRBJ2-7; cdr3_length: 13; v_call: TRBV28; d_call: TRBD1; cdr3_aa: CASRQGHSYEQYF; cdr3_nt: TGTGCCAGCAGACAGGGGCACTCCTACGAGCAGTACTTC